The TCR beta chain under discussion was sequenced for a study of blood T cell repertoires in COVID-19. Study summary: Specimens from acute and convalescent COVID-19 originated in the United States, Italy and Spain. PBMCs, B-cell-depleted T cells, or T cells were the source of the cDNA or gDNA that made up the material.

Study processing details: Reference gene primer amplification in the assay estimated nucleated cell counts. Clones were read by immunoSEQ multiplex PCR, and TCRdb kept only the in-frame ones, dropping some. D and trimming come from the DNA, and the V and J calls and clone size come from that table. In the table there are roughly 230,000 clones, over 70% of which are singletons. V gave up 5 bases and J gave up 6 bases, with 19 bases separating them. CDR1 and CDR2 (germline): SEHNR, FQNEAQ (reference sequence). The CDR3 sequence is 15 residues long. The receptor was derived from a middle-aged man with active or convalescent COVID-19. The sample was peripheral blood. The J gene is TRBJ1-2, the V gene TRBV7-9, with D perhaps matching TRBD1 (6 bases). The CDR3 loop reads CASSQSQGRSHGYTF. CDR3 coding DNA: TGTGCCAGCAGCCAGTCACAGGGTCGGTCCCATGGCTACACCTTC. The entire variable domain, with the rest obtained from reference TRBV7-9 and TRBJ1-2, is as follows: DTGVSQNPRHKITKRGQNVTFRCDPISEHNRLYWYRQTLGQGPEFLTYFQNEAQLEKSRLLSDRFSAERPKGSFSTLEIQRTEQGDSAMYLCASSQSQGRSHGYTFGSGTRLTVV.